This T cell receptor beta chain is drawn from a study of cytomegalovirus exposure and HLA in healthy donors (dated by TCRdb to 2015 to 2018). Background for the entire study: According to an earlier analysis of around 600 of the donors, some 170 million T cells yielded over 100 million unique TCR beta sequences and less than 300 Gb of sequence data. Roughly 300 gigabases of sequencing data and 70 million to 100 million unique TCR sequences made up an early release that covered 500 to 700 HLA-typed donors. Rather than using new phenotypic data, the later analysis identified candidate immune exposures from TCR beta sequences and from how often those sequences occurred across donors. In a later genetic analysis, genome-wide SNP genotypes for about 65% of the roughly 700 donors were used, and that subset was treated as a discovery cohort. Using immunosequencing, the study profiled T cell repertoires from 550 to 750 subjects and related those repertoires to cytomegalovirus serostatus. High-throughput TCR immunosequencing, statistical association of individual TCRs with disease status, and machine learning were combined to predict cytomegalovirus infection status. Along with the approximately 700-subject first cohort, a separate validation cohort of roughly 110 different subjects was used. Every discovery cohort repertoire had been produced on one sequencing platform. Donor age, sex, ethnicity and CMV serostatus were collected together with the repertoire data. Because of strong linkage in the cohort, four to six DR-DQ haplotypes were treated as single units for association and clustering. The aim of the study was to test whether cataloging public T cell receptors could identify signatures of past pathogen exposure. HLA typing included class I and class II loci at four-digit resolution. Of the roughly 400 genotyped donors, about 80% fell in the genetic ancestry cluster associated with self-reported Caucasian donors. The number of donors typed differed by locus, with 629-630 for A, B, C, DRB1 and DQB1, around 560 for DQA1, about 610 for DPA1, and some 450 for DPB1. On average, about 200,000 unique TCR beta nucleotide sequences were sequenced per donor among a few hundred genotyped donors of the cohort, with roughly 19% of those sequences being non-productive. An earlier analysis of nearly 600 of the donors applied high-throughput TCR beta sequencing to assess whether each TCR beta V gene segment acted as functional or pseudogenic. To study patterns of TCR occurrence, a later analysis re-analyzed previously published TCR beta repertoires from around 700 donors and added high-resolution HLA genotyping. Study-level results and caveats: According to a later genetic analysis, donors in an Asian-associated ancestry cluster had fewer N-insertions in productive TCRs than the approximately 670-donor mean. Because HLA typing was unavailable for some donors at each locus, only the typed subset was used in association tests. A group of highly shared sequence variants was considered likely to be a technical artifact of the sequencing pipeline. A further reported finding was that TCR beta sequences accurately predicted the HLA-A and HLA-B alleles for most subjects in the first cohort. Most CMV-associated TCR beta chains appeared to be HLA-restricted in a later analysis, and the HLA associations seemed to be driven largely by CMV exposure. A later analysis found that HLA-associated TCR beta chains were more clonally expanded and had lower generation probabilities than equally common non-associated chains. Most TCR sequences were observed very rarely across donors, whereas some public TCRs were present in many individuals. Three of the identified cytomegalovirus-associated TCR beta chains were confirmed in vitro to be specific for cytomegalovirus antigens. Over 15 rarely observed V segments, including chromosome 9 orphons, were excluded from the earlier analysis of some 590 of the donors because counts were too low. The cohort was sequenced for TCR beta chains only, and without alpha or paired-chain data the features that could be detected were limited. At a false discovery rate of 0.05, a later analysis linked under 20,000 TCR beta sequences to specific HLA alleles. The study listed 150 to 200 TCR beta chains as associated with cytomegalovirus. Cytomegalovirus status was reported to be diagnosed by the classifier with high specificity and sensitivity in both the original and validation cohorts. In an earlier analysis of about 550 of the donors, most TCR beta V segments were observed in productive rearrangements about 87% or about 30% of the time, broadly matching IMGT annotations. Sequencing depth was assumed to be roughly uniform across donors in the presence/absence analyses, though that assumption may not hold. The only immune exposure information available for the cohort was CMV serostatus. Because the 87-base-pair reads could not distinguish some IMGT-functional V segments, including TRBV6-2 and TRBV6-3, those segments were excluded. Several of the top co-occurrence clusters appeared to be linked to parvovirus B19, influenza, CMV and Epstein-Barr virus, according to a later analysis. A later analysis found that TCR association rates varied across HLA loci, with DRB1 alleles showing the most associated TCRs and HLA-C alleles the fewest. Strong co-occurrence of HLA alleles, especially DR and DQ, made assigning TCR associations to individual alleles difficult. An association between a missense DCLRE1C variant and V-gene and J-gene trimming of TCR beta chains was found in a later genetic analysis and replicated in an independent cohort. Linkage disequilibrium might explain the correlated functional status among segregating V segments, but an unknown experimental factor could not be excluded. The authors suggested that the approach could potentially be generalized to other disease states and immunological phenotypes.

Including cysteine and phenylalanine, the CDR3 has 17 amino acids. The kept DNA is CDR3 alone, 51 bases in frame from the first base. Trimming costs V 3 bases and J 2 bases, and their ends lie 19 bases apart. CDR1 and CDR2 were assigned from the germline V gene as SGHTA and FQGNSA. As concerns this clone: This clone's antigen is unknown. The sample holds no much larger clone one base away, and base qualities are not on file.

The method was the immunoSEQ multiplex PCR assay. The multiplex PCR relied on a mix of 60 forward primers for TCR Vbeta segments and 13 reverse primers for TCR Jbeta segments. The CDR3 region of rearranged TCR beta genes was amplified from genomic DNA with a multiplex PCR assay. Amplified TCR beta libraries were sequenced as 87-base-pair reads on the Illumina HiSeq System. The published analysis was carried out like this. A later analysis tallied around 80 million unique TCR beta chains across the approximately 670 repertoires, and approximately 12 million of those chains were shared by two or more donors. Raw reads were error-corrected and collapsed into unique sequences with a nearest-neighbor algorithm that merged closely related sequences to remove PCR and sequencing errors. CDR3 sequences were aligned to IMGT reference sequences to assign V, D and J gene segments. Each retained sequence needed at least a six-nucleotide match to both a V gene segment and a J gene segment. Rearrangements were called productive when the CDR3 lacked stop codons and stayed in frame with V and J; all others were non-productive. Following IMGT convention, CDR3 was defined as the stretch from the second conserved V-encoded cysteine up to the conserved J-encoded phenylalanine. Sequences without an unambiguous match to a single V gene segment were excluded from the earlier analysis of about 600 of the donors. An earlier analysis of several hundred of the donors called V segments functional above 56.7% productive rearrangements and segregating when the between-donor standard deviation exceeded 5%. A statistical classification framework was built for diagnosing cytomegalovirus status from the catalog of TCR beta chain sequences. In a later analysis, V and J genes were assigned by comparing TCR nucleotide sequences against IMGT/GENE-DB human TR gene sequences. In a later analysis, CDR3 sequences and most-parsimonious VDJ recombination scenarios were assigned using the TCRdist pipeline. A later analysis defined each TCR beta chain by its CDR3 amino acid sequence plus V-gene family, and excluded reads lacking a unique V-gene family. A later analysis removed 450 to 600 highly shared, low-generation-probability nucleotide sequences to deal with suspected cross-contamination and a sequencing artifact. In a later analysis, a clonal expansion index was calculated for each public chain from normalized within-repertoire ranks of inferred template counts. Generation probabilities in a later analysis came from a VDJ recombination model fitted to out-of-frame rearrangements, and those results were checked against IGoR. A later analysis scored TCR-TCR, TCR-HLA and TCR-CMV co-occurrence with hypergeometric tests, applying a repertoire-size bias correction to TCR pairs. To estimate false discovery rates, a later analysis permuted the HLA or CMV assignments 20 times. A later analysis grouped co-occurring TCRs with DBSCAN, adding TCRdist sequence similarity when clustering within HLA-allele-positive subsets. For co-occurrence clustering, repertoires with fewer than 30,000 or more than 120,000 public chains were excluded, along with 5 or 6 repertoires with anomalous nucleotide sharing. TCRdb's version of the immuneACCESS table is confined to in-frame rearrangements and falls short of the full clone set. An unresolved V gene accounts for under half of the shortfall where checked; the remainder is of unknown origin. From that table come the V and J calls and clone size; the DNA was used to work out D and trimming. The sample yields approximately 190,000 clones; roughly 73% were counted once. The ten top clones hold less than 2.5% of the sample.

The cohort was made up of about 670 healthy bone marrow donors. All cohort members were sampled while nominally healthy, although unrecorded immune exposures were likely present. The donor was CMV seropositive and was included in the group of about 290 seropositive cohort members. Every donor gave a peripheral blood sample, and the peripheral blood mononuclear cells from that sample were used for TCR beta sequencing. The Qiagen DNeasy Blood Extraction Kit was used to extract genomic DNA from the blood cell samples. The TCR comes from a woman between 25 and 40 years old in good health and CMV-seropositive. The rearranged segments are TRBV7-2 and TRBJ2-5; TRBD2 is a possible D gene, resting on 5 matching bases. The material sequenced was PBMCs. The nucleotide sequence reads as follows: TGTGCCAGCAGCTTGGCAGGACTTTTAGCTAAACAAGAGACCCAGTACTTC. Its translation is CASSLAGLLAKQETQYF.